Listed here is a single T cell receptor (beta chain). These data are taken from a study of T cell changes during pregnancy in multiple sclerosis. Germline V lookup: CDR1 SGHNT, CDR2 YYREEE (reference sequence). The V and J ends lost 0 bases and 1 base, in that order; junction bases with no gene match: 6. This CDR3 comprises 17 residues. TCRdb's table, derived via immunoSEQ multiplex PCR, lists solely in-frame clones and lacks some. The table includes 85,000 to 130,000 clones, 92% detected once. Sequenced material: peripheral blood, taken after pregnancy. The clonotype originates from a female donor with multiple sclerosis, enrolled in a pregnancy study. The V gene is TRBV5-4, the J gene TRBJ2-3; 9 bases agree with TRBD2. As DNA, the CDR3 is TGTGCCAGCAGCTTGGTAGTAGCGGGGGCGGGCACAGATACGCAGTATTTT. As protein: CASSLVVAGAGTDTQYF.